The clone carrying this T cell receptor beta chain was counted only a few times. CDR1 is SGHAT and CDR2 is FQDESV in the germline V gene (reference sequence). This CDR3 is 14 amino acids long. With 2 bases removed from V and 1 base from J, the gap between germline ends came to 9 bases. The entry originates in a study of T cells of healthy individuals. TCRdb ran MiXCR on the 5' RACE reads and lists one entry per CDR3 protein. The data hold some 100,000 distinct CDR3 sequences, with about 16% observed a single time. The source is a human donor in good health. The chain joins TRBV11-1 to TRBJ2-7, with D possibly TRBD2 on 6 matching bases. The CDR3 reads CASSLWRDSYEQYF. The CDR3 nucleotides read TGTGCCAGCAGCTTATGGCGGGATTCCTACGAGCAGTACTTC.